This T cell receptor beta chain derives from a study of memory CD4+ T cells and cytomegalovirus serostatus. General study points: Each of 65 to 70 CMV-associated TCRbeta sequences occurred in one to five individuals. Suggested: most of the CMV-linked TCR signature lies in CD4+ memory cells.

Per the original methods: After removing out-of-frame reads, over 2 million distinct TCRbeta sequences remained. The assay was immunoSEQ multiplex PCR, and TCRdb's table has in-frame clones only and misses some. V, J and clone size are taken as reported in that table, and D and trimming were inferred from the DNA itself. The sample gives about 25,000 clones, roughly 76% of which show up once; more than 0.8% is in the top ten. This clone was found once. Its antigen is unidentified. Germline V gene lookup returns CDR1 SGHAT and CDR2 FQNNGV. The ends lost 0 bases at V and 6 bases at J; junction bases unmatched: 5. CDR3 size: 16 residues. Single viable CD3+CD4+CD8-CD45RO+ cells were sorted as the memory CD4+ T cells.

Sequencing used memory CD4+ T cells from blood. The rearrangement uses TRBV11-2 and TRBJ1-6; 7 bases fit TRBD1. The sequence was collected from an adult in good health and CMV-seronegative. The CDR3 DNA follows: TGTGCCAGCAGCTTAGAGATACCAGGGGGTAATTCACCCCTCCACTTT. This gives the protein CASSLEIPGGNSPLHF.